Included here is one TCR beta chain sequence, with context. The antigen remains unidentified. This CDR3 region has 16 residues. The germline V gene encodes CDR1 LGHNA and CDR2 YSLEER. J gave up 2 bases and V 4 bases, and 3 bases lay outside the gene matches. This entry is derived from a study of CD8 T cells in ankylosing spondylitis. Study observations and caveats: Ankylosing spondylitis blood seemed to carry a telltale TCR beta motif made of fewer than ten highly homologous variants.

TCRdb redid the calling of the 5' RACE reads with MiXCR, one entry per CDR3 protein. The profile shows 330,000 or so distinct CDR3 sequences, 7.5% to 9% of them singletons. The rearrangement uses TRBV4-3 and TRBJ2-2; 11 bases are shared with TRBD1. This receptor was taken from a male donor with ankylosing spondylitis. Sequenced sample: blood, either unsorted or a sorted T cell fraction (not recorded which). The CDR3 reads CASSRGTGGNTGELFF. The CDR3 nucleotides read TGCGCCAGCAGCCGGGGGACAGGGGGTAACACCGGGGAGCTGTTTTTT.